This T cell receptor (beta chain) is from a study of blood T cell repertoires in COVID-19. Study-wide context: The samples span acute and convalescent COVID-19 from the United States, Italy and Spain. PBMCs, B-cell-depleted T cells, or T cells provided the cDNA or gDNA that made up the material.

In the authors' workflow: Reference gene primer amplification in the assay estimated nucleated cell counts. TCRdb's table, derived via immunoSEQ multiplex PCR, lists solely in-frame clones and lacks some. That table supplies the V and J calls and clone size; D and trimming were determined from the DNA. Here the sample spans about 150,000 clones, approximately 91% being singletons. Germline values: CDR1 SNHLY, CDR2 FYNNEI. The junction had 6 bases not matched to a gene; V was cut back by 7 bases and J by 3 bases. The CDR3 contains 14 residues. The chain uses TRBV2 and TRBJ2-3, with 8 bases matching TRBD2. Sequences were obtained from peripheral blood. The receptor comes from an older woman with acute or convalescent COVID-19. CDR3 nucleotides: TGTGCCAGCACAAACGGGGGGGGGACAGATACGCAGTATTTT. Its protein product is CASTNGGGTDTQYF.